This TCR beta chain was sequenced in a study of Ad26.COV2.S vaccination and SARS-CoV-2 variants. Study information: The COV1001 Ad26.COV2.S trial arm included the donor. Into the muscle, Ad26.COV2.S was dosed once or twice, 56 days apart.

In its sample, this clone was seen a few times. This table comes from immunoSEQ multiplex PCR, and its TCRdb copy is limited to in-frame clones, with some not included. The repertoire holds hundreds of thousands of clones, with 83% as singletons. Germline trimming cut 3 bases from V and 6 bases from J; bases unmatched to any gene: 4. Per germline, CDR1 LGHNA and CDR2 YSLEER. The CDR3 spans 15 residues. This sample's treatment: roughly 19 received Ad26.COV2.S at low or high dose, single or two shots; roughly five received placebo; per-sample allocation not given. The samples were gathered on day 63 after the first injection of vaccine or placebo.

This receptor was taken from a person between 18 and 65 years old who received the Ad26.COV2.S COVID-19 vaccine or a placebo. Sequencing used peripheral blood, obtained in a trial of Ad26.COV2.S vaccine versus placebo. V usage is TRBV4-3 and J usage is TRBJ1-4; 10 nucleotides match TRBD1. The CDR3, as DNA: TGCGCCAGCAGCCAGTACGGGACAGGGGATGAAAAACTGTTTTTT. Translating gives CASSQYGTGDEKLFF.